What follows are 25 T cell receptor beta chains derived from one specimen sequenced in a study of CD8+ T cells in alopecia areata. RNA extraction and reverse transcription yielded cDNA as sequencing template. Sequenced by immunoSEQ multiplex PCR; TCRdb stores in-frame clones only, minus some. The data contain about 250,000 clones, roughly 60% of them seen just once; the ten biggest clones take up about 0.88%. Treatment denoted: oral pan-JAK inhibitor, 5-10 mg twice daily. The source was CD4+ T cells sorted from blood, collected at roughly week 53, from a patient treated with tofacitinib. The receptors derive from a human donor with alopecia areata.

This clone has more than one count but fewer than ten. The chain couples TRBV11-1 to TRBJ2-1; 11 bases match TRBD2. CDR1 is SGHAT and CDR2 is FQDESV in the germline V gene (reference sequence). V shed 5 bases and J 7 bases; nucleotides not matched to a gene: 13. The CDR3 consists of 17 residues. CDR3 sequence reads: CASSPQLAGVVGNEQFF. The CDR3 coding sequence is TGTGCCAGCAGCCCCCAACTAGCGGGGGTTGTAGGAAATGAGCAGTTCTTC.

This chain links TRBV6-6 with TRBJ2-7; D remains unclear. The CDR3 is made up of 11 amino acids. Germline CDR1 reads MNHNY; CDR2 reads SVGAGI (reference sequence). V dropped 4 bases and J dropped 4 bases, with 5 bases sitting between them. CDR3 residues: CASSLLYEQYF. DNA for the CDR3: TGTGCCAGCAGTTTGCTGTACGAGCAGTACTTC.

The chain recombines TRBV30 with TRBJ1-2; a weak D match, TRBD1 (5 bases). With 4 bases removed from V and 4 bases from J, the gap between germline ends came to 10 bases. Germline assignment: CDR1 GTSNPN and CDR2 SVGIG (reference sequence). The CDR3 runs 12 residues. The DNA of the CDR3 is TGTGCCTGGATAAGGGGTTTCTATGGCTACACCTTC. It codes for CAWIRGFYGYTF.

The CDR3 sequence is CASSDPAGWNNSPLHF. The CDR3 coding sequence is TGTGCCAGCAGCGATCCGGCGGGGTGGAATAATTCACCCCTCCACTTT. The chain links TRBV9 to TRBJ1-6; no clear D. Germline assignment: CDR1 SGDLS and CDR2 YYNGEE. V was trimmed by 3 bases and J by 5 bases, leaving 15 bases between them. The CDR3 spans 16 residues.

The chain is built from TRBV4-1 and TRBJ1-6; 7 nucleotides align to TRBD1. The junction had 2 bases not matched to a gene; V was cut back by 3 bases and J by 6 bases. The CDR3 extends over 14 amino acids. Per the germline V gene, CDR1 is MGHRA and CDR2 is YSYEKL. CDR3 sequence (DNA): TGCGCCAGCAGCCAGGGACAGCCTAATTCACCCCTCCACTTT. It is translated as CASSQGQPNSPLHF.

The chain joins TRBV6-5 to TRBJ2-5; tentative D call: TRBD2 (5 bases). In germline, CDR1 is MNHEY, CDR2 SVGAGI. The CDR3 has 13 residues. Trimming shortened V by 5 bases and J by 7 bases, and 14 bases separated the two germline ends. The CDR3 sequence is CASSGTSLGTQYF. DNA for the CDR3: TGTGCCAGCAGTGGTACTAGTCTGGGGACCCAGTACTTC.

The rearrangement uses TRBV30 and TRBJ2-1, with 8 bases aligning to TRBD1. The CDR3 is 13 residues long. V lost 7 bases to trimming and J lost 6 bases; unmatched junction nucleotides: 8. Germline V gene lookup returns CDR1 GTSNPN and CDR2 SVGIG (reference sequence). DNA of the CDR3: TGTGCCTCCCTCCGGACAGGGATCAATGAGCAGTTCTTC. Amino acids: CASLRTGINEQFF.

The chain recombines TRBV15 with TRBJ2-7, with 8 bases matching TRBD1. This CDR3 comprises 14 residues. With 3 bases clipped from V and 5 bases from J, the junction kept 6 bases outside the gene matches. Germline CDR1 and CDR2: LNHNV and YYDKDF (reference sequence). In DNA, the CDR3 is TGTGCCACCAGCAGGGACAGGGTCCGGGACGAGCAGTACTTC. This sequence encodes CATSRDRVRDEQYF.

The chain is built from TRBV29-1 and TRBJ1-1; D remains ambiguous. CDR3 length equals 13 residues. Looked up from germline, CDR1 is SQVTM and CDR2 is ANQGSEA. Trimming cost V 3 bases and J 3 bases, with 11 bases left between them. The CDR3 here is CSVELAVDTEAFF. The CDR3 DNA reads as TGCAGCGTTGAGCTGGCCGTAGACACTGAAGCTTTCTTT.

The chain carries TRBV2 and TRBJ2-2; D may correspond to TRBD1 or TRBD2 (5 bases each). Germline V gives CDR1 SNHLY, CDR2 FYNNEI. Deletions cut 7 bases from V and 2 bases from J, with 14 bases between. This CDR3 is built from 15 residues. The CDR3 reads CASTEGTGNTGELFF. The DNA of the CDR3 is TGTGCCAGCACCGAGGGGACCGGAAACACCGGGGAGCTGTTTTTT.

In this sample, this clone turned up a few times. The conserved closing phenylalanine or tryptophan is absent in this CDR3, likely reflecting a read error. Because the CDR3's place on the DNA is in doubt, the DNA is left out and the CDR3 is given as listed by TCRdb. J is TRBJ2-3 and V is TRBV7-9. The length of the CDR3 is 12 amino acids, counting both ends. Germline V gene sequence: CDR1 SEHNR, CDR2 FQNEAQ (reference sequence). CDR3 sequence reads: CASSSLRLVGSI.

The V gene is TRBV30, the J gene TRBJ2-2; no clear D. Trimming stripped 2 bases from V and 4 bases from J, with 5 bases between. The germline V gene encodes CDR1 GTSNPN and CDR2 SVGIG (reference sequence). The CDR3 extends over 12 amino acids. DNA for the CDR3: TGTGCCTGGAGTAAAGTCACCGGGGAGCTGTTTTTT. As protein: CAWSKVTGELFF.

The chain combines TRBV9 with TRBJ2-5, with D possibly being TRBD1 (6 bases). V was shortened by 1 base and J by 7 bases, with 14 bases between the two germline ends. The germline gives CDR1 SGDLS, CDR2 YYNGEE. The CDR3 consists of 14 residues. CDR3 DNA: TGTGCCAGCAGCGTAACAGGGCAGAGGGGGACCCAGTACTTC. Amino acids: CASSVTGQRGTQYF.

This clone showed up just a few times. This chain joins TRBV9 and TRBJ1-2, with D possibly matching TRBD1 (6 bases). The CDR3 has 13 residues. V lost 4 bases and J lost 5, with 12 bases in between. Germline CDR1 is SGDLS and CDR2 is YYNGEE. CDR3 sequence: CASSPRTAYGYTF. CDR3 bases: TGTGCCAGCAGCCCAAGGACAGCTTATGGCTACACCTTC.

This clone was found a few times. This sequence joins TRBV18 and TRBJ2-7; 7 bases map to TRBD2. V dropped 6 bases and J dropped 5; count of bases not matched to a gene: 7. Per the germline V gene, CDR1 is KGHSH and CDR2 is LQKENI. The CDR3 is 13 residues long. CDR3 amino acids: CASSPAGYHEQYF. Here the CDR3 DNA reads TGTGCCAGCTCTCCAGCGGGGTACCACGAGCAGTACTTC.

The chain joins TRBV5-4 to TRBJ2-2; D uncertain. V shed 0 bases and J shed 5 bases, with 8 bases lying between them. Germline-derived CDR1 and CDR2 are SGHNT and YYREEE (reference sequence). The CDR3 is made up of 14 amino acids. The CDR3 bases are TGTGCCAGCAGCTTGGAGGTCGTAACCGGGGAGCTGTTTTTT. Its translation is CASSLEVVTGELFF.

The rearrangement joins TRBV10-3 to TRBJ1-5; 9 bases line up with TRBD1. Germline CDR1 ENHRY, CDR2 SYGVKD. CDR3 size: 14 residues. V lost 6 bases and J lost 4; bases outside the gene matches: 4. The CDR3 region is CAIRGTGRNQPQHF. The CDR3 DNA sequence: TGTGCCATCAGAGGGACAGGGAGGAATCAGCCCCAGCATTTT.

This chain joins TRBV5-1 and TRBJ2-3; 8 positions match TRBD2. The germline gives CDR1 SGHRS, CDR2 YFSETQ. The trim removed 0 bases at V and 3 bases at J, leaving 3 bases unmatched. The CDR3 spans 15 residues. The CDR3 bases are TGCGCCAGCAGCTTGGAGGGACTAGGGACAGATACGCAGTATTTT. Translation: CASSLEGLGTDTQYF.

The V call is TRBV30, the J call TRBJ1-1; no clear D gene. CDR1 is GTSNPN, CDR2 SVGIG, per germline (reference sequence). V gave up 2 bases and J gave up 8 bases, with 9 bases separating them. The length of the CDR3 is 11 residues. The CDR3 region has the DNA TGTGCCTGGAGTAAAGAAGTGGAAGCTTTCTTT. This translates into CAWSKEVEAFF.

This sequence joins TRBV29-1 and TRBJ1-1; no definite D call. The germline CDR1 and CDR2 sequences are SQVTM and ANQGSEA. The CDR3 loop spans 12 amino acids. V lost 7 bases, J lost 4 bases, and 13 bases lay in between. In DNA, the CDR3 is TGCAGCGGAGGCGTTGGTATCACTGAAGCTTTCTTT. This translates into CSGGVGITEAFF.

The CDR3 DNA sequence: TGTGCCAGCAGTCCACGACAGATCAACTATGGCTACACCTTC. It translates to CASSPRQINYGYTF. The chain has TRBV6-5 and TRBJ1-2; D is possibly TRBD1 (5 bases). CDR1 is MNHEY and CDR2 is SVGAGI in the germline V gene. V lost 5 bases and J 2 bases, leaving 12 bases between the germline ends. The CDR3 is 14 residues long.

This rearrangement joins TRBV7-3 to TRBJ1-1, with D tentatively TRBD1 (6 bases). The germline V gene encodes CDR1 SGHTA and CDR2 FQGTGA. CDR3 length: 13 residues. V was trimmed by 2 bases and J by 6 bases, leaving 10 bases between them. CDR3 nucleotide sequence: TGTGCCAGCAGCTTATCTAGGGGGTCTGAAGCTTTCTTT. Translated: CASSLSRGSEAFF.

This clone was picked up one time. The CDR3 loop is CASSASGGKGETQYF. CDR3 DNA: TGTGCCAGCAGCGCTAGCGGGGGGAAGGGAGAGACCCAGTACTTC. The V gene is TRBV7-2, the J gene TRBJ2-5; 11 bases map to TRBD2. Losses at the gene ends were 5 bases for V and 4 bases for J; bases not matched to a gene: 6. The length of the CDR3 is 15 residues. Germline assignment: CDR1 SGHTA and CDR2 FQGNSA.

This clone came up many times. V usage is TRBV2 and J usage is TRBJ1-6; no definite D call. Looked up from germline, CDR1 is SNHLY and CDR2 is FYNNEI. The CDR3 extends over 13 amino acids. Trimming took 7 bases from V and 5 from J, leaving 9 bases between them. Here the CDR3 reads CASMVHHNSPLHF. Here the CDR3 DNA reads TGTGCCAGCATGGTTCACCATAATTCACCCCTCCACTTT.

The chain employs TRBV13 and TRBJ2-7; 8 bases fit TRBD2. In germline, CDR1 is PRHDT, CDR2 FYEKMQ (reference sequence). V dropped 5 bases and J dropped 3; count of bases not matched to a gene: 12. The length of the CDR3 is 16 residues. CDR3 in DNA: TGTGCCAGCAGCCGTAAGGGAGCGGGGGTTGTCTACGAGCAGTACTTC. This gives the protein CASSRKGAGVVYEQYF.